This T cell receptor (beta chain) was identified during a study of blood T cell repertoires in COVID-19. Germline V gene lookup returns CDR1 MNHEY and CDR2 SMNVEV (reference sequence). Trimming cost V 4 bases and J 7 bases, with 14 bases left between them. The CDR3 extends over 13 amino acids. Here immunoSEQ multiplex PCR was the method, and the copy in TCRdb shows in-frame clones only, minus some. The sample consists of about 400,000 clones, just over 85% of them appearing once. Source material: peripheral blood. The gene calls are TRBV27 and TRBJ2-7; D is undetermined. This receptor was taken from a woman in her 30s with active or convalescent COVID-19. This chain's CDR3 is CASSSGLGIEQYF. The CDR3 nucleotides read TGTGCCAGCAGTTCCGGTCTAGGAATAGAGCAGTACTTC.